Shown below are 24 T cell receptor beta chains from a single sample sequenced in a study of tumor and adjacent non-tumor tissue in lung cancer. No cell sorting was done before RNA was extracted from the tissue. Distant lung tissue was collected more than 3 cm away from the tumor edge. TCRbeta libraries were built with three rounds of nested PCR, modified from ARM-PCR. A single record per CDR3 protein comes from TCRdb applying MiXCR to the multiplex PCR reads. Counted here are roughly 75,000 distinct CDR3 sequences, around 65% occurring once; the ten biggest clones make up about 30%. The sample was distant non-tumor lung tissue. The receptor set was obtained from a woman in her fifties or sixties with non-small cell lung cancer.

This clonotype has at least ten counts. In nucleotides, the CDR3 is TGCAGTGCTACGGGACTAGGAAGCTCCTACAATGAGCAGTTCTTC. Encoded protein: CSATGLGSSYNEQFF. The chain combines TRBV20-1 with TRBJ2-1; 8 bases line up with TRBD2. Per germline, CDR1 DFQATT and CDR2 SNEGSKA (reference sequence). V lost 4 bases and J lost 0; bases outside the gene matches: 5. The CDR3 runs to 15 residues.

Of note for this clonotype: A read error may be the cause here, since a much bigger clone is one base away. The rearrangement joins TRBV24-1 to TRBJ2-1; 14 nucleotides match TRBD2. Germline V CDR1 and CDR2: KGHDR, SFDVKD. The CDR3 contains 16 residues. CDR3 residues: CATGDRLAGGLNEQFF. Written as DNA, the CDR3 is TGTGCCACCGGTGACCGACTAGCGGGAGGGTTGAATGAGCAGTTCTTC.

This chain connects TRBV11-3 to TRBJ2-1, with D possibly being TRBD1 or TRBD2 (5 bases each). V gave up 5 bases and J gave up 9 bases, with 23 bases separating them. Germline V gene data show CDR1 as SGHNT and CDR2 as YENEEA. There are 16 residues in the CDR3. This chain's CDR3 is CASSGGGADARIEQFF. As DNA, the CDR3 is TGTGCCAGCAGCGGGGGTGGGGCGGATGCGAGGATTGAGCAGTTCTTC.

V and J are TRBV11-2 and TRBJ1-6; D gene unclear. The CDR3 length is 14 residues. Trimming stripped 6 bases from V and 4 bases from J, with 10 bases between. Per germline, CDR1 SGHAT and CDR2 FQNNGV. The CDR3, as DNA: TGTGCCAGCAGTTTAACCATTTATAATTCACCCCTCCACTTT. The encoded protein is CASSLTIYNSPLHF.

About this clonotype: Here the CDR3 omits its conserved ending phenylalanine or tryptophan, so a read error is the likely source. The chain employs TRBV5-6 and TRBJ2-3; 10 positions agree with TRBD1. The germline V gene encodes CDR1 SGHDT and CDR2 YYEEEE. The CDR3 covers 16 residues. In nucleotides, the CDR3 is TGTGCCAGTAGCCGTACACCGACAGGGGGCGTGGATACACAGTATGTT. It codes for CASSRTPTGGVDTQYV.

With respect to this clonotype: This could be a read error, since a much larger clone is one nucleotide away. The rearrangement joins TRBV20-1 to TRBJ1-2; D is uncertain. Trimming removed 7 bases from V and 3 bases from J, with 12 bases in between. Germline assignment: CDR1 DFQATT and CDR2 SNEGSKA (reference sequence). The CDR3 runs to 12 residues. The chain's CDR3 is CSVLRPDYGYTF. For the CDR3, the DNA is TGCAGTGTTTTACGCCCGGACTATGGCTACACCTTC.

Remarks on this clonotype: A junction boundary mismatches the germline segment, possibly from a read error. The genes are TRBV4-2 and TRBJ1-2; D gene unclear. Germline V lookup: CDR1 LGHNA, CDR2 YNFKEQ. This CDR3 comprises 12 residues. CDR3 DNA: TGTGCCAGCAGCCAACACAATTATGGCTATACCTTC. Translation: CASSQHNYGYTF.

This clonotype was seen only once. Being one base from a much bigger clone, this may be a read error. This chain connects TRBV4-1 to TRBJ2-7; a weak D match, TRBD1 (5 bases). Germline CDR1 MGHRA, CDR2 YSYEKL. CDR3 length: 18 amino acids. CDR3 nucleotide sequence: TGCTCCAGCAGCAAGGGTTGGACACTCGGCCGCTTCTCCTACGAGCAGTACTTC. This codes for CSSSKGWTLGRFSYEQYF.

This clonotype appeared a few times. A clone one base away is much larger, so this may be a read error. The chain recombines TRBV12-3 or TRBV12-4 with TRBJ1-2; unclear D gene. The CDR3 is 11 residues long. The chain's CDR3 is CANSFGDGYTF. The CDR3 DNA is TGTGCCAACAGTTTTGGGGATGGCTACACCTTC.

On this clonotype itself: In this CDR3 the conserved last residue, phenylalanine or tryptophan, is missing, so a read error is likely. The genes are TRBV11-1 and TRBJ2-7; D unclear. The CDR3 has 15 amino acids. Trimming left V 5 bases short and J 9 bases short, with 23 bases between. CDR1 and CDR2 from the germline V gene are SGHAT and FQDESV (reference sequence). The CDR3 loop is CASSGRIEMGVVQYS. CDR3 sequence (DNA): TGTGCCAGCAGCGGAAGGATAGAAATGGGCGTCGTGCAGTACTCC.

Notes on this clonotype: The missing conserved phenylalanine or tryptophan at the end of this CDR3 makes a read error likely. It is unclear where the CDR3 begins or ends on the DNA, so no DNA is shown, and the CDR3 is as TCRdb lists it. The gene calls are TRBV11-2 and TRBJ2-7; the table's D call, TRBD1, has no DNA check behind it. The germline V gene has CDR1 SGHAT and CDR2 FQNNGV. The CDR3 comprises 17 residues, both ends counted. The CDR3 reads CASSWKAGMVSSYEQYL.

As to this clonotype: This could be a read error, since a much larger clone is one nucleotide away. The CDR3 DNA reads as TGTGCCAGCAATATCCTAGCGGGAGTAGATACGCAGTATTTT. It codes for CASNILAGVDTQYF. J is TRBJ2-3 and V is TRBV12-3 or TRBV12-4; 10 nucleotides line up with TRBD2. The CDR3 is made up of 14 amino acids. The junction had 6 bases not matched to a gene; V was cut back by 7 bases and J by 5 bases.

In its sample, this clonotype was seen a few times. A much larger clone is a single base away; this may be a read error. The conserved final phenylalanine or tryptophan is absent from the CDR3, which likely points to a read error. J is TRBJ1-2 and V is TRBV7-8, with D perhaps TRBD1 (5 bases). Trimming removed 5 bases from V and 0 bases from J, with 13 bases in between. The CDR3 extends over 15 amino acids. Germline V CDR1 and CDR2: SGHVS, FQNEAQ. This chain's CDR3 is CASSHEGSSNYGYTS. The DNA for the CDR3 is TGTGCCAGCAGCCACGAGGGGTCCTCTAACTATGGCTACACCTCC.

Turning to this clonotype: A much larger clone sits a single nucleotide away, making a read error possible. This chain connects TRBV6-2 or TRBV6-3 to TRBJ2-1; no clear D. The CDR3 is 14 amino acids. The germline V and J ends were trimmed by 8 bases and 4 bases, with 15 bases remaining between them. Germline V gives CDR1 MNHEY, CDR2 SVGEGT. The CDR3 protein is CASVGQASYNEQFF. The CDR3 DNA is TGTGCCAGCGTCGGGCAGGCCTCTTACAATGAGCAGTTCTTC.

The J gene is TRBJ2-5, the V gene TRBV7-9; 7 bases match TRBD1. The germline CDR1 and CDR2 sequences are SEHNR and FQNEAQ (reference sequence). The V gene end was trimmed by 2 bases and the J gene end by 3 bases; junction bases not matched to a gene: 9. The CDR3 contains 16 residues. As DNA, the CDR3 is TGTGCCAGCAGCTTAAAGGACAGGAGACGTAAAGAGACCCAGTACTTC. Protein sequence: CASSLKDRRRKETQYF.

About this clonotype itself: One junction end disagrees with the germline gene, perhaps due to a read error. Here the CDR3 reads CVSSTIYEQYF. The CDR3 region has the DNA TGTGTCAGCAGTACAATATACGAGCAGTACTTC. The J gene is TRBJ2-7, the V gene TRBV28, with D unclear. This CDR3 is 11 amino acids long. From germline, CDR1 is MDHEN and CDR2 SYDVKM. The complete variable domain, with remaining parts taken from reference TRBV28 and TRBJ2-7, reads DVKVTQSSRYLVKRTGEKVFLECVQDMDHENMFWYRQDPGLGLRLIYFSYDVKMKEKGDIPEGYSVSREKKERFSLILESASTNQTSMYLCVSSTIYEQYFGPGTRLTVT.

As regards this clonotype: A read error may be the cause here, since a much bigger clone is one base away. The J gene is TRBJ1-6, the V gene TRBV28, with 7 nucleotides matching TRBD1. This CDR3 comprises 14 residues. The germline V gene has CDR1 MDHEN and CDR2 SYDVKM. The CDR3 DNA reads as TGTGCCAGCGGCCCGACAGGGAATAATTCACCCCTCCTCTTT. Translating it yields CASGPTGNNSPLLF.

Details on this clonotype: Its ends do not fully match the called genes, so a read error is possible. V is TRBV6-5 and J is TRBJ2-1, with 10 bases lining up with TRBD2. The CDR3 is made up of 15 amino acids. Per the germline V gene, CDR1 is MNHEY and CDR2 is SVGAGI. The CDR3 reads CTSSPSGSRKNEQSF. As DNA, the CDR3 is TGTACCAGCAGCCCTAGCGGGAGCCGAAAAAATGAGCAGTCCTTC.

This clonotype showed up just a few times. DNA of the CDR3: TGTGCCACCAAGTTTCATGGTAGCGAGACCCAGTACTTC. This encodes CATKFHGSETQYF. V gene TRBV28 combines with J gene TRBJ2-5; D is undetermined. This CDR3 has 13 residues. CDR1 MDHEN and CDR2 SYDVKM come from the germline V gene. The V end lost 10 bases, the J end lost 5 bases, and 17 bases lay between the germline ends.

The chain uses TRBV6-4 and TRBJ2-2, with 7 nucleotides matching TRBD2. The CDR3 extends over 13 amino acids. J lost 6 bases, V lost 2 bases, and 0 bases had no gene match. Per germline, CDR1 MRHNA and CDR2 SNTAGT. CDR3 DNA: TGTGCCAGCAGTGACACTAGCGCCGGGGAGCTGTTTTTT. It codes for CASSDTSAGELFF.

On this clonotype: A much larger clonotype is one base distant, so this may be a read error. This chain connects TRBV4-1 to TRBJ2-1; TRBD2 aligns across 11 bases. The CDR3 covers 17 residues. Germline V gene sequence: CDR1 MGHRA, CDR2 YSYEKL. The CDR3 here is CTSSPQADTSGRGEQFF. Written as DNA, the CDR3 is TGCACCAGCAGCCCCCAGGCGGATACTAGCGGGAGAGGTGAGCAGTTCTTC.

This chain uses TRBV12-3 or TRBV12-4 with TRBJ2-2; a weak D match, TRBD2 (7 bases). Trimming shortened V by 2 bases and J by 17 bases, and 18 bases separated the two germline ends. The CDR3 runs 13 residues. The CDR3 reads CASSLMGTGGLFF. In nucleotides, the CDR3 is TGTGCCAGCAGTTTAATGGGCACCGGGGGGCTTTTTTTT.

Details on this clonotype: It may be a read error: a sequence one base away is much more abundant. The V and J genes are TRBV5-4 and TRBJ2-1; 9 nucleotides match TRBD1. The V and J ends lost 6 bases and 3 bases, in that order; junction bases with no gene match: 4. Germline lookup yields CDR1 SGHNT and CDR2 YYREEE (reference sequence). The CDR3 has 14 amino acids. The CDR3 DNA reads TGTGCCAGCACCATGGACAGGGGCTACAATGAGCAGTTCTTC. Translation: CASTMDRGYNEQFF.

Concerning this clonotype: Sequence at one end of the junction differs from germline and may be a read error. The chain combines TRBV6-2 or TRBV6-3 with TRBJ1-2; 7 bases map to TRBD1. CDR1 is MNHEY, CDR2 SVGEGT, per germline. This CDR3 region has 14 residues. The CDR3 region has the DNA TGTACCAGCGGCCGCGGACAGGTGCAGGATGGCTACACCTTC. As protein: CTSGRGQVQDGYTF.